The 27 T cell receptor beta chains listed next were all sequenced from one sample in a study of monozygotic twins with inflammatory bowel disease. No DNA is given; TCRdb re-called the 5' RACE reads and lists each CDR3 protein once. The repertoire shows around 400,000 distinct CDR3 sequences; the top ten hold approximately 2.3%. Sequenced: blood. The source is a human donor with ulcerative colitis or Crohn's disease, or a healthy co-twin of an affected twin (not recorded which).

This chain links TRBV7-2 with TRBJ2-3; TCRdb lists TRBD2, though no DNA is available to test this call. The germline V gene has CDR1 SGHTA and CDR2 FQGNSA. The CDR3 is made up of 19 amino acids. CDR3 residues: CASSLAWASGRGGTDTQYF. The full variable domain, rest sourced from reference TRBV7-2 and TRBJ2-3, is GAGVSQSPSNKVTEKGKDVELRCDPISGHTALYWYRQSLGQGLEFLIYFQGNSAPDKSGLPSDRFSAERTGGSVSTLTIQRTQQEDSAVYLCASSLAWASGRGGTDTQYFGPGTRLTVL.

The J gene is TRBJ1-2, the V gene TRBV20-1. Germline V gene lookup returns CDR1 DFQATT and CDR2 SNEGSKA (reference sequence). This CDR3 spans 12 amino acids. CDR3 amino acids: CSARVEGHGYTF.

This chain links TRBV29-1 with TRBJ2-2; absent DNA, TCRdb's TRBD2 call cannot be checked. CDR1 and CDR2 (germline): SQVTM, ANQGSEA. The CDR3 has 13 residues. The CDR3 region is CSFTSGNTGELFF.

The chain carries TRBV12-3 or TRBV12-4 and TRBJ2-5; TCRdb's D call, TRBD1, is unchecked because there is no DNA. This CDR3 comprises 13 residues. The CDR3 spells CASSSTGLETQYF.

The V call is TRBV7-2, the J call TRBJ2-7; TCRdb indicates TRBD2, and absent DNA this call remains unverified. This CDR3 region has 15 residues. Germline assignment: CDR1 SGHTA and CDR2 FQGNSA. This chain's CDR3 is CASSPWGSGAYEQYF.

This chain joins TRBV19 and TRBJ1-4. Per the germline V gene, CDR1 is LNHDA and CDR2 is SQIVND (reference sequence). This CDR3 comprises 11 residues. The CDR3 sequence is CASSIEDGLFF.

The V gene is TRBV7-2, the J gene TRBJ2-7; TCRdb selects TRBD1, and the lack of DNA leaves this call unchecked. Germline V gene sequence: CDR1 SGHTA, CDR2 FQGNSA. The CDR3 runs to 15 residues. CDR3 region: CASSLGQGYPYEQYF.

The chain joins TRBV15 to TRBJ2-3; lacking DNA, the TRBD1 call made by TCRdb goes unchecked. From germline, CDR1 is LNHNV and CDR2 YYDKDF (reference sequence). The CDR3 consists of 16 residues. The CDR3 sequence is CATSRASGQVHGTQYF. Together with reference TRBV15 and TRBJ2-3, the CDR3 gives the full variable domain: DAMVIQNPRYQVTQFGKPVTLSCSQTLNHNVMYWYQQKSSQAPKLLFHYYDKDFNNEADTPDNFQSRRPNTSFCFLDIRSPGLGDTAMYLCATSRASGQVHGTQYFGPGTRLTVL.

This chain joins TRBV5-5 and TRBJ2-1; TCRdb selects TRBD2, and the lack of DNA leaves this call unchecked. The CDR3 is made up of 16 amino acids. CDR1 SGHKS and CDR2 YYEKEE come from the germline V gene (reference sequence). The CDR3 sequence is CASSPSGPSSYNEQFF.

V and J are TRBV6-2 or TRBV6-3 and TRBJ1-5. The germline CDR1 and CDR2 sequences are MNHEY and SVGEGT. CDR3 length equals 12 residues. The CDR3 sequence is CASSLSSQPQHF.

This rearrangement joins TRBV5-1 to TRBJ2-3; with no DNA, the TCRdb D assignment of TRBD2 cannot be verified. Germline V lookup: CDR1 SGHRS, CDR2 YFSETQ. The CDR3 is 15 residues long. The CDR3 loop is CASSLSSGSSDTQYF. Looking up the rest from reference TRBV5-1 and TRBJ2-3 gives the full variable domain: KAGVTQTPRYLIKTRGQQVTLSCSPISGHRSVSWYQQTPGQGLQFLFEYFSETQRNKGNFPGRFSGRQFSNSRSEMNVSTLELGDSALYLCASSLSSGSSDTQYFGPGTRLTVL.

The chain carries TRBV19 and TRBJ1-1; TCRdb calls TRBD1, which cannot be checked without DNA. This CDR3 is built from 15 residues. Per the germline V gene, CDR1 is LNHDA and CDR2 is SQIVND (reference sequence). This CDR3 reads CASSMGLGTVTEAFF. Looking up the rest from reference TRBV19 and TRBJ1-1 gives the full variable domain: DGGITQSPKYLFRKEGQNVTLSCEQNLNHDAMYWYRQDPGQGLRLIYYSQIVNDFQKGDIAEGYSVSREKKESFPLTVTSAQKNPTAFYLCASSMGLGTVTEAFFGQGTRLTVV.

This chain uses TRBV7-2 with TRBJ2-7; TCRdb proposes TRBD2, but this gene call is untestable without DNA. The CDR3 is 15 amino acids. Per the germline V gene, CDR1 is SGHTA and CDR2 is FQGNSA. Here the CDR3 reads CASSPQAGEIYEQYF.

The chain is built from TRBV29-1 and TRBJ2-2; TCRdb indicates TRBD1, and absent DNA this call remains unverified. This CDR3 is 13 amino acids long. In germline, CDR1 is SQVTM, CDR2 ANQGSEA. CDR3 in amino acids: CSVSGRNTGELFF.

V is TRBV3-1 and J is TRBJ1-2. This CDR3 has 12 residues. The germline CDR1 and CDR2 sequences are LGHDT and YNNKEL (reference sequence). Here the CDR3 reads CASATGFYGYTF.

V usage is TRBV27 and J usage is TRBJ2-7; the D gene TCRdb calls, TRBD2, cannot be checked with no DNA. This CDR3 comprises 14 residues. Germline CDR1 and CDR2: MNHEY and SMNVEV (reference sequence). The CDR3 sequence is CASSQAAGGREQYF.

The chain has TRBV29-1 and TRBJ2-3; there is no DNA to check the TCRdb D call of TRBD2. Per germline, CDR1 SQVTM and CDR2 ANQGSEA. CDR3 length: 16 amino acids. The CDR3 loop reads CSVEGVLAGVGDTQYF.

The gene calls are TRBV7-2 and TRBJ2-7; TCRdb calls TRBD1, which cannot be checked without DNA. Per germline, CDR1 SGHTA and CDR2 FQGNSA. CDR3 length: 15 amino acids. CDR3 sequence reads: CASSSIRGSGYEQYF.

V usage is TRBV30 and J usage is TRBJ1-2; TCRdb outputs TRBD1, but without DNA this stays unchecked. Looked up from germline, CDR1 is GTSNPN and CDR2 is SVGIG (reference sequence). The CDR3 length is 14 residues. The CDR3 protein is CAWSWTGVGSGYTF.

V and J are TRBV5-6 and TRBJ2-7; TCRdb's assignment of TRBD2 cannot be checked, as there is no DNA. Per germline, CDR1 SGHDT and CDR2 YYEEEE. The CDR3 consists of 15 residues. The CDR3: CASTTSGRVTYEQYF.

V usage is TRBV12-5 and J usage is TRBJ2-1; the TCRdb D gene call, TRBD2, has no DNA to confirm it. Germline CDR1 and CDR2: LGHNT and FRNRAP. The CDR3 is made up of 17 amino acids. The CDR3 sequence: CASGLVGSGSSYNEQFF.

This rearrangement joins TRBV20-1 to TRBJ2-3; TCRdb's assignment of TRBD1 cannot be checked, as there is no DNA. The CDR3 length is 14 residues. CDR1 and CDR2 (germline): DFQATT, SNEGSKA (reference sequence). This CDR3 is CSARGGASFDTQYF.

This sequence joins TRBV27 and TRBJ1-6. The CDR3 loop spans 12 amino acids. Germline CDR1 is MNHEY and CDR2 is SMNVEV (reference sequence). CDR3 amino acids: CASSFRGSPLHF.

The chain recombines TRBV12-3 or TRBV12-4 with TRBJ2-1; TCRdb calls TRBD1, which cannot be checked without DNA. The CDR3 length is 14 residues. The CDR3 region is CASSLPQGNNEQFF.

The chain employs TRBV10-3 and TRBJ2-7; TCRdb indicates TRBD2, and absent DNA this call remains unverified. There are 17 residues in the CDR3. CDR1 and CDR2 from the germline V gene are ENHRY and SYGVKD. CDR3 region: CAISETPRLAGHYEQYF.

The J gene is TRBJ2-1, the V gene TRBV19; lacking DNA, the TRBD2 call made by TCRdb goes unchecked. The V gene's germline CDR1 is LNHDA and CDR2 SQIVND (reference sequence). The CDR3 has 16 amino acids. CDR3 residues: CASSSALTSGSYEQFF.

The rearrangement links TRBV2 to TRBJ2-1. Germline CDR1 reads SNHLY; CDR2 reads FYNNEI. The CDR3 extends over 12 amino acids. CDR3 sequence reads: CASSEGNNEQFF.